By frequency in the sample, the clone carrying this TCR beta chain is medium-sized (0.01 to 0.1%). This entry is derived from a study of immune characterization of retroperitoneal liposarcoma. Germline values: CDR1 SGHNT, CDR2 YYREEE (reference sequence). The CDR3 sequence is 15 residues long. TCRdb redid the calling of the PCR reads with MiXCR, one entry per CDR3 protein. The table shows 4,000 to 4,500 distinct CDR3 sequences, with roughly 33% occurring only once. J is TRBJ2-1 and V is TRBV5-4; 8 bases match TRBD1. The J call may be mistaken, given a closer DNA end match to TRBJ2-7. The sequence was obtained from a male donor with retroperitoneal liposarcoma. Sequencing was carried out using tumor tissue. This CDR3 is CASSLGGTGSYEQYF. CDR3 nucleotide sequence: TGTGCCAGCAGCTTGGGCGGGACAGGTTCATACGAGCAGTACTTC.